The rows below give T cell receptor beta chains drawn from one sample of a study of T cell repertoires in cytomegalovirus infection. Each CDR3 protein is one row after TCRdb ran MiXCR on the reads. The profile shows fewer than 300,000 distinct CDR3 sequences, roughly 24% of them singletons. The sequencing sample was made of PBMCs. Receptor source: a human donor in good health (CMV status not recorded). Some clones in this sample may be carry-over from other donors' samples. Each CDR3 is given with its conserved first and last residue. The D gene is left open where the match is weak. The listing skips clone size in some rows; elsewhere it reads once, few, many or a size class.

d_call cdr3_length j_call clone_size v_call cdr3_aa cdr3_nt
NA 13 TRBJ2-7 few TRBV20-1 CSARVLDSYEQYF TGCAGTGCTAGAGTCCTAGATTCCTACGAGCAGTACTTC
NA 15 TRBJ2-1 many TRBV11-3 CASSLGDSLLGEQFF TGTGCCAGCAGCTTAGGGGACTCCCTCCTAGGGGAGCAGTTCTTC
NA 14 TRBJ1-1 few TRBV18 CASSPAGVNTEAFF TGTGCCAGCTCACCAGCAGGGGTGAACACTGAAGCTTTCTTT
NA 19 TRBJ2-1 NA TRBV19 CASSIVIFSARSSYNEQFF TGTGCCAGTAGTATAGTAATTTTCTCGGCGAGAAGCTCCTACAATGAGCAGTTCTTC
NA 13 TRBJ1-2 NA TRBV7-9 CASSQASEGGYTF TGTGCCAGCAGCCAGGCCTCCGAGGGTGGCTACACCTTC
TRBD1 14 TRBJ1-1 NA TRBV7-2 CASQQIQGGGEAFF TGTGCCAGCCAACAAATACAGGGGGGGGGAGAAGCTTTCTTT
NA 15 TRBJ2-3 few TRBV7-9 CASSSGLRGTDTQYF TGTGCCAGCAGCTCAGGCCTGAGGGGCACAGATACGCAGTATTTT
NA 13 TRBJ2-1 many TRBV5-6 CASSTPQGDEQFF TGTGCCAGCAGCACACCTCAGGGCGATGAGCAGTTCTTC
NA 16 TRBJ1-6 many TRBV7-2 CASSLARQGPHSPLHF TGTGCCAGCAGCTTAGCGCGGCAGGGTCCTCATTCACCCCTCCACTTT
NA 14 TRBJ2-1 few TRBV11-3 CASSLNRWDNEQFF TGTGCCAGCAGCTTAAATAGGTGGGACAATGAGCAGTTCTTC
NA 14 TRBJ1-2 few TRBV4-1 CASSYLAGANGYTF TGCGCCAGCAGCTATTTGGCAGGGGCGAATGGCTACACCTTC
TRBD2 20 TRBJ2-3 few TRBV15 CATSRDVSLAGYNGTDTQYF TGTGCCACCAGCAGAGATGTCTCCCTAGCGGGGTACAATGGCACAGATACGCAGTATTTT
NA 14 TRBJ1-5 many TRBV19 CATSEQGGNQPQHF TGTGCCACCTCCGAGCAGGGAGGAAATCAGCCCCAGCATTTT
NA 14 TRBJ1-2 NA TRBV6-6 CASTPGFLNYGYTF TGTGCCAGCACCCCGGGCTTCTTAAACTATGGCTACACCTTC
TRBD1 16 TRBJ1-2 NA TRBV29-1 CSVEDRGTGRNYGYTF TGCAGCGTTGAAGATCGGGGGACAGGCCGCAACTATGGCTACACCTTC
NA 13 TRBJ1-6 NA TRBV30 CAWSPRENSPLHF TGTGCCTGGAGTCCCAGGGAGAATTCACCCCTCCACTTT
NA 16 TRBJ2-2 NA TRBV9 CASSVDRTRNTGELFF TGTGCCAGCAGCGTAGATAGGACAAGAAACACCGGGGAGCTGTTTTTT
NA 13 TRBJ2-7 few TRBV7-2 CASSTAIDSEQYF TGTGCCAGCAGCACAGCTATTGACAGCGAGCAGTACTTC
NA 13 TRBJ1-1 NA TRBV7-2 CASSLTGFAEAFF TGTGCCAGCAGCTTGACAGGATTCGCTGAAGCTTTCTTT
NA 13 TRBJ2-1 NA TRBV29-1 CSVRAYSYNEQFF TGCAGCGTTCGGGCATACTCCTACAATGAGCAGTTCTTC
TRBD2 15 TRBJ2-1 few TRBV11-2 CASSLEAGGNNEQFF TGTGCCAGCAGCTTAGAGGCGGGGGGTAACAATGAGCAGTTCTTC
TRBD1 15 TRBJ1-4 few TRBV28 CASSTRQGVGEKLFF TGTGCCAGCAGTACCCGACAGGGGGTCGGTGAAAAACTGTTTTTT
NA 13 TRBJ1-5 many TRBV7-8 CASSPSSNQPQHF TGTGCCAGCAGCCCGAGTAGCAATCAGCCCCAGCATTTT
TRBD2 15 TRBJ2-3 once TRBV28 CASSRRDYKTDTQYF TGTGCCAGCAGTCGCCGGGACTATAAAACAGATACGCAGTATTTT
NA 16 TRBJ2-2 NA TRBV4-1 CASSQDQGRRTGELFF TGCGCCAGCAGCCAAGATCAGGGAAGACGCACCGGGGAGCTGTTTTTT
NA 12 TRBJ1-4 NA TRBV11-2 CASSLGYEKLFF TGTGCCAGCAGCTTAGGGTATGAAAAACTGTTTTTT
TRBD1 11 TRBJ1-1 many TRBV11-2 CASSTGVGAFF TGTGCCAGCAGCACAGGGGTGGGAGCTTTCTTT
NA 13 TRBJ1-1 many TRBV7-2 CASSLGPHGEAFF TGTGCCAGCAGCTTAGGACCGCACGGTGAAGCTTTCTTT
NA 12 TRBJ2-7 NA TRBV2 CAGGTRSYEQYF TGTGCGGGAGGGACAAGGTCCTACGAGCAGTACTTC
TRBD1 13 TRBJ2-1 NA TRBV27 CASSYRGDNEQFF TGTGCCAGCAGTTACAGGGGAGACAATGAGCAGTTCTTC
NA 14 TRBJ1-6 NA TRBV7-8 CASSLPVNNSPLHF TGTGCCAGCAGCTTGCCGGTCAATAATTCACCCCTCCACTTT
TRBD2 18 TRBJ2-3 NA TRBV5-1 CASSYGGLAGGRSDTQYF TGCGCCAGCAGCTACGGAGGACTAGCGGGGGGCAGGAGCGATACGCAGTATTTT
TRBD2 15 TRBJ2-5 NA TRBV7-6 CASSPLAGRRETQYF TGTGCCAGCAGCCCGTTAGCGGGAAGGAGAGAGACCCAGTACTTC
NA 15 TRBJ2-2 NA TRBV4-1 CASSQEGDVAGELFF TGCGCCAGCAGCCAAGAGGGAGATGTCGCCGGGGAGCTGTTTTTT
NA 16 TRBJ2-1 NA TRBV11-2 CASSRGGRASYNEQFF TGTGCCAGCAGCAGGGGGGGCAGAGCCTCCTACAATGAGCAGTTCTTC
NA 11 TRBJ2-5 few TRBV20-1 CSAREQETQYF TGCAGTGCTAGGGAACAAGAGACCCAGTACTTC
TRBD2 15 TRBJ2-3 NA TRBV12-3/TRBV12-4 CASSFEAGSADTQYF TGTGCCAGCAGTTTCGAAGCGGGGAGTGCAGATACGCAGTATTTT
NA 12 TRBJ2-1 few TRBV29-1 CSVGSALYEQFF TGCAGCGTTGGATCAGCACTATATGAGCAGTTCTTC
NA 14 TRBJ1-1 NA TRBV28 CASSSGLMNSEAFF TGTGCCAGCAGCTCGGGACTGATGAACTCTGAAGCTTTCTTT
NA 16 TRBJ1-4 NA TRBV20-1 CSARDQAGATNEKLFF TGCAGTGCTAGAGATCAGGCGGGTGCAACTAATGAAAAACTGTTTTTT
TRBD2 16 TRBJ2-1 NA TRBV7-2 CASSLPGTSGYNEQFF TGTGCCAGCAGCTTGCCCGGGACTAGCGGTTACAATGAGCAGTTCTTC